The clone carrying this T cell receptor beta chain turned up a few times. Its antigen is not identified. This sample was included in a study of shared clonotypes between healthy human individuals. Overall study: Samples came from a couple of female and a few male donors aged 18 to 49. Regarding the study as a whole: Clonotype sharing among donors was thought likely to change with sequencing depth.

CD45RO negativity and positive selection for CCR7 defined naive CD8 cells, a population that excluded terminally differentiated effector memory CD45RA+ cells. In replicate PCRs of sorted subsets, approximately 210 ng DNA, some 28,000 T cell genomes, was used. Clones were sequenced by immunoSEQ multiplex PCR, and TCRdb holds only the in-frame ones, with some missing. The sample carries approximately 600,000 clones, about 95% recorded once. This CDR3 comprises 14 residues. Germline lookup yields CDR1 MGHRA and CDR2 YSYEKL. V lost 1 base and J 2 bases, leaving 9 bases between the germline ends. The chain is built from TRBV4-1 and TRBJ2-7; D may correspond to TRBD1 or TRBD2 (5 bases each). The clonotype originates from a woman between 25 and 40 years old in good health. The material sequenced was naive CD8+ T cells sorted from blood. The CDR3 is CASSQGDAAYEQYF. The CDR3 DNA is TGCGCCAGCAGCCAAGGGGACGCCGCCTACGAGCAGTACTTC.